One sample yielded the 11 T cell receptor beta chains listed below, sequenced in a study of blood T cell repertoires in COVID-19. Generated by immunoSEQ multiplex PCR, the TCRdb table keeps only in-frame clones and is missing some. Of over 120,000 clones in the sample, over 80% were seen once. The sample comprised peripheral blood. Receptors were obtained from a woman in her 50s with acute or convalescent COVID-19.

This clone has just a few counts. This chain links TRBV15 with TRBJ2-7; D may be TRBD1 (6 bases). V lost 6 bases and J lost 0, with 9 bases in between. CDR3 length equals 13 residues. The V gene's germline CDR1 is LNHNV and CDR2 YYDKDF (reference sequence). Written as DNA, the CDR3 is TGTGCCACCAGGGGGGCCCTCTCCTACGAGCAGTACTTC. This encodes CATRGALSYEQYF.

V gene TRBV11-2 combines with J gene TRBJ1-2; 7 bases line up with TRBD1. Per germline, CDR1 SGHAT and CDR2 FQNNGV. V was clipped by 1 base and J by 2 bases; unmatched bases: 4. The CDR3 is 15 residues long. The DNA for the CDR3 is TGTGCCAGCAGCTTAGGCTCAGGGGGGAACTATGGCTACACCTTC. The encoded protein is CASSLGSGGNYGYTF.

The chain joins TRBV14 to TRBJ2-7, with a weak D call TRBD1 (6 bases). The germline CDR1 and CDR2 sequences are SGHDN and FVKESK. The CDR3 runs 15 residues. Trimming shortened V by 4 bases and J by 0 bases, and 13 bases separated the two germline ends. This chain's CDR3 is CASSPRTGSSYEQYF. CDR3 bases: TGTGCCAGCAGCCCCCGAACAGGGAGCTCCTACGAGCAGTACTTC.

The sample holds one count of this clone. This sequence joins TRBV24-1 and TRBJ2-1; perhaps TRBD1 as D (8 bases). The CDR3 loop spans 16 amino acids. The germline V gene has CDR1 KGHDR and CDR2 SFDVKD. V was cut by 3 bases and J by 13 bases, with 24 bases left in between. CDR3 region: CATSDSGTPNRGGQFF. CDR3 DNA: TGTGCCACCAGTGATAGCGGGACACCCAACAGGGGGGGTCAGTTCTTC.

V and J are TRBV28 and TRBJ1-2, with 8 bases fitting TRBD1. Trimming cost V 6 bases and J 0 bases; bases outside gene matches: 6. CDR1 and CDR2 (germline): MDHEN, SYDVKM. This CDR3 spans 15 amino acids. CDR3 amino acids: CASSWTGIANYGYTF. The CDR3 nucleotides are TGTGCCAGCAGCTGGACAGGGATAGCTAACTATGGCTACACCTTC.

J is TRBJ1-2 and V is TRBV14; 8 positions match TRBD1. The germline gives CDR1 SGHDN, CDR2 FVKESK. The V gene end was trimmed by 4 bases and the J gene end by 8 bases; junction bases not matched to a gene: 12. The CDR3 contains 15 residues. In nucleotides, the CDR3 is TGTGCCAGCAGCCGATATCTGGACAGGGTAGAAGGCTACACCTTC. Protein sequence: CASSRYLDRVEGYTF.

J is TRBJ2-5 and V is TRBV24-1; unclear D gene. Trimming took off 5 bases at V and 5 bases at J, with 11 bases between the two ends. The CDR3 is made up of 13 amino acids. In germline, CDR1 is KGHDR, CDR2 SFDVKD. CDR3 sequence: CATSGGSEETQYF. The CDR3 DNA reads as TGTGCCACCAGTGGTGGCAGCGAGGAGACCCAGTACTTC.

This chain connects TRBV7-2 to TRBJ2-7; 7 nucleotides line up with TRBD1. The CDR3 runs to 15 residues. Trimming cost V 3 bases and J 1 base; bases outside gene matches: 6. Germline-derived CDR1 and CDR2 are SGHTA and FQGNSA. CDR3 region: CASSFGPGGSYEQYF. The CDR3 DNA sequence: TGTGCCAGCAGCTTTGGGCCAGGGGGTTCCTACGAGCAGTACTTC.

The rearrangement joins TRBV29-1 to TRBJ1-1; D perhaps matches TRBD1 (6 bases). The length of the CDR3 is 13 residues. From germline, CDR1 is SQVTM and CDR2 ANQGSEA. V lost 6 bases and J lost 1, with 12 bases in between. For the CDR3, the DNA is TGCAGCGTGCGGAGGGGGGGGAACACTGAAGCTTTCTTT. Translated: CSVRRGGNTEAFF.

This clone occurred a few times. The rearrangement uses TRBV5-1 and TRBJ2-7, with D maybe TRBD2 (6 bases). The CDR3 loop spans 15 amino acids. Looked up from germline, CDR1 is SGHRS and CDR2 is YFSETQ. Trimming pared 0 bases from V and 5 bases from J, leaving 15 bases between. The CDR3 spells CASSLATSGTDEQYF. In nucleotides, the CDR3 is TGCGCCAGCAGCTTGGCTACGTCAGGGACTGACGAGCAGTACTTC.

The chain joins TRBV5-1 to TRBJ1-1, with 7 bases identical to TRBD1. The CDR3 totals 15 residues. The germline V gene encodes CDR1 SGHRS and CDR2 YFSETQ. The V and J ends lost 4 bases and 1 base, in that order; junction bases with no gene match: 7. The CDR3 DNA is TGCGCCAGCAGCCCCCAGACAGGGTCGAACACTGAAGCTTTCTTT. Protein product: CASSPQTGSNTEAFF.